A selection of T cell receptor beta chains follows, all from one sample in a study of blood T cell repertoires in COVID-19. TCRdb's copy holds only in-frame clones and misses some; the assay was immunoSEQ multiplex PCR. The sample lists around 480,000 clones, roughly 88% occurring once. Sequencing was performed on peripheral blood. These TCRs come from a woman aged 45-65 years with COVID-19, enrolled during active disease. CDR3s include the opening cysteine and the closing phenylalanine or tryptophan.

V gene: TRBV30; J gene: TRBJ1-3; CDR3 protein: CAWTPTVGSYGNTIYF
V gene: TRBV19; J gene: TRBJ2-3; CDR3 protein: CASSTYSSTDTQYF
V gene: TRBV19; J gene: TRBJ1-1; CDR3 protein: CASSIRVIADTEAFF
V gene: TRBV4-2; J gene: TRBJ1-5; CDR3 protein: CASSPGVDQPQHF
V gene: TRBV9; J gene: TRBJ1-5; CDR3 protein: CASSATGGNNQPQHF
V gene: TRBV3-1/TRBV3-2; J gene: TRBJ1-1; CDR3 protein: CASSQERGRAEAFF
V gene: TRBV6-5; J gene: TRBJ1-2; CDR3 protein: CASSYSEGSYGYTF
V gene: TRBV5-1; J gene: TRBJ1-6; CDR3 protein: CASSLEGLGDSPLHF
V gene: TRBV5-1; J gene: TRBJ2-7; CDR3 protein: CASSFNTETSSYEQYF
V gene: TRBV19; J gene: TRBJ1-5; CDR3 protein: CASSAGGGQPQHF
V gene: TRBV15; J gene: TRBJ2-1; CDR3 protein: CATSRGLADEQFF
V gene: TRBV5-1; J gene: TRBJ1-1; CDR3 protein: CASSLAGNTEAFF
V gene: TRBV5-1; J gene: TRBJ2-2; CDR3 protein: CASSFTWGDTGELFF
V gene: TRBV9; J gene: TRBJ2-1; CDR3 protein: CASSVEAGAWNEQFF
V gene: TRBV3-1/TRBV3-2; J gene: TRBJ1-2; CDR3 protein: CASSLQGGGYTF
V gene: TRBV27; J gene: TRBJ2-1; CDR3 protein: CASSLERRSYNEQFF
V gene: TRBV28; J gene: TRBJ2-5; CDR3 protein: CASSLLSSAGEETQYF
V gene: TRBV19; J gene: TRBJ2-7; CDR3 protein: CASSTPSGDNYEQYF
V gene: TRBV19; J gene: TRBJ1-1; CDR3 protein: CASSIRAGGNTEAFF
V gene: TRBV2; J gene: TRBJ2-1; CDR3 protein: CASSFYIAGKGGHEQFF
V gene: TRBV3-1/TRBV3-2; J gene: TRBJ1-6; CDR3 protein: CASSQGGPLHF
V gene: TRBV10-2; J gene: TRBJ1-1; CDR3 protein: CASIPPDAQGEAFF
V gene: TRBV5-4; J gene: TRBJ2-7; CDR3 protein: CASSLEGRNYEQYF
V gene: TRBV2; J gene: TRBJ1-2; CDR3 protein: CASSNRGTYGYTF
V gene: TRBV5-4; J gene: TRBJ2-1; CDR3 protein: CASSFPTGVNEQFF
V gene: TRBV28; J gene: TRBJ1-2; CDR3 protein: CASSLRDNYGYTF